This T cell receptor beta chain emerged from a study of blood T cell repertoires in COVID-19. Study background: Whether acute or convalescent, the COVID-19 samples came from the United States, Italy and Spain.

Sequencing used immunoSEQ multiplex PCR; TCRdb keeps in-frame clones, though not all of them. The repertoire includes roughly 140,000 clones, around 87% of them detected once, and around 11% sits in the top ten. CDR3 length: 14 amino acids. Germline V gene lookup returns CDR1 SEHNR and CDR2 FQNEAQ (reference sequence). Study members were between about 18 and 90 years old and lived in 24 US regions. Symptom resolution, clearance, or two negative PCRs marked the recovered donors of Cohort 3. This sequence originates from a man aged 55-75 years who had recovered from COVID-19. Sample: PBMCs or T cells enriched from blood (not recorded which). The chain recombines TRBV7-9 with TRBJ2-1; 9 bases line up with TRBD2. CDR3 residues: CGSDRGERGAEQFF. The CDR3 DNA reads TGTGGGAGCGACCGAGGGGAGCGGGGGGCTGAGCAGTTCTTC.